The 2 T cell receptor beta chains given below trace back to one sample, sequenced in a study of blood T cell repertoires in COVID-19. Produced via immunoSEQ multiplex PCR; TCRdb's table is partial and in-frame only. This sample has 110,000 to 150,000 clones, with approximately 80% found just once. Material: peripheral blood. The origin of the receptors is a woman at least 80 years old in a cohort sampled during active or convalescent COVID-19.

The chain couples TRBV2 to TRBJ2-3, with 12 bases lining up with TRBD2. This CDR3 contains 18 residues. The ends lost 6 bases at V and 0 bases at J; junction bases unmatched: 10. CDR1 and CDR2 from the germline V gene are SNHLY and FYNNEI. The CDR3 DNA reads TGTGCCAGCAGCGCGACTAGCGGGGGCCTTACTAGCACAGATACGCAGTATTTT. Protein sequence: CASSATSGGLTSTDTQYF.

The chain uses TRBV6-5 and TRBJ1-1; no firm D call. CDR3 length: 12 residues. Germline CDR1 MNHEY, CDR2 SVGAGI. Trimming stripped 8 bases from V and 5 bases from J, with 12 bases between. The CDR3 reads CASELRETEAFF. In DNA form, the CDR3 reads TGTGCCAGCGAGCTTAGGGAGACTGAAGCTTTCTTT.